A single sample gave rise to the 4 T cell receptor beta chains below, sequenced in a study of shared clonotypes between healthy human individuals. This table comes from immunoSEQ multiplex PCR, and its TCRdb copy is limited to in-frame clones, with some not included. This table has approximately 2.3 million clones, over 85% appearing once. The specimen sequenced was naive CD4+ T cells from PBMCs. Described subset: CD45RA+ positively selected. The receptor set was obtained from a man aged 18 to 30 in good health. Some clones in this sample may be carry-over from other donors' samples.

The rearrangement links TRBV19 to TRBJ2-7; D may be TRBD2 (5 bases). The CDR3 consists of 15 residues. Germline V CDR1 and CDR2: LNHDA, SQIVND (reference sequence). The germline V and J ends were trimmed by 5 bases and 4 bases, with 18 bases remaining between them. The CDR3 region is CASSSLAEVGYEQYF. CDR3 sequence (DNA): TGTGCCAGTAGTTCCCTAGCCGAGGTTGGATACGAGCAGTACTTC.

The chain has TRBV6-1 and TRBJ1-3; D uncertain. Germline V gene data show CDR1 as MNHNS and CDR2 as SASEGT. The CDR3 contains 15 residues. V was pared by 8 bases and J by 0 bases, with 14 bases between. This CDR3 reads CASLKASVSGNTIYF. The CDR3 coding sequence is TGTGCCAGCCTAAAGGCGTCAGTCTCTGGAAACACCATATATTTT.

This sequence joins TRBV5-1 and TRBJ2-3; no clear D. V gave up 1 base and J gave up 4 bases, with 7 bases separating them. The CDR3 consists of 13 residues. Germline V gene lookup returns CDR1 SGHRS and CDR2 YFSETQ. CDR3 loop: CASSLIPADTQYF. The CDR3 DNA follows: TGCGCCAGCAGCTTGATCCCCGCAGATACGCAGTATTTT. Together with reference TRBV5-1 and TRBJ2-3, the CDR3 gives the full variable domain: KAGVTQTPRYLIKTRGQQVTLSCSPISGHRSVSWYQQTPGQGLQFLFEYFSETQRNKGNFPGRFSGRQFSNSRSEMNVSTLELGDSALYLCASSLIPADTQYFGPGTRLTVL.

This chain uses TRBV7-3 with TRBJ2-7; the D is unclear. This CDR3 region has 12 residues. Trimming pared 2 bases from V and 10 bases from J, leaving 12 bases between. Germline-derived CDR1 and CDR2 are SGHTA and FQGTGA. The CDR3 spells CASSLYQDRQYF. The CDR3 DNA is TGTGCCAGCAGCTTATACCAGGACCGCCAGTACTTC.